The 2 T cell receptor beta chains presented below share a single source sample, sequenced in a study of cytomegalovirus exposure and HLA in healthy donors. Sequencing was performed with immunoSEQ multiplex PCR; in TCRdb, only in-frame clones are kept and a portion is missing. The table lists tens of thousands of clones, roughly nine tenths of them singletons. Sequences were obtained from PBMCs. Source of these receptors: a woman aged 18-29 years in good health and CMV-seronegative.

This clone was detected only a few times. This chain joins TRBV19 and TRBJ1-2; TRBD1 matches at 9 bases. The CDR3 has 13 residues. Germline trimming cut 9 bases from V and 2 bases from J; bases unmatched to any gene: 4. From germline, CDR1 is LNHDA and CDR2 SQIVND (reference sequence). The CDR3 DNA reads as TGTGCCAGCCAGGGACAGGGAAACTATGGCTACACCTTC. Translating it yields CASQGQGNYGYTF.

The V and J genes are TRBV18 and TRBJ2-1, with a tentative D call TRBD2 (6 bases). CDR3 length: 15 residues. The V gene lost 6 bases and the J gene lost 5 bases, with 17 bases spanning the gap. Germline V CDR1 and CDR2: KGHSH, LQKENI. CDR3 DNA: TGTGCCAGCTCGCCCGCGCGGGGTCGGCACAATGAGCAGTTCTTC. Protein product: CASSPARGRHNEQFF.